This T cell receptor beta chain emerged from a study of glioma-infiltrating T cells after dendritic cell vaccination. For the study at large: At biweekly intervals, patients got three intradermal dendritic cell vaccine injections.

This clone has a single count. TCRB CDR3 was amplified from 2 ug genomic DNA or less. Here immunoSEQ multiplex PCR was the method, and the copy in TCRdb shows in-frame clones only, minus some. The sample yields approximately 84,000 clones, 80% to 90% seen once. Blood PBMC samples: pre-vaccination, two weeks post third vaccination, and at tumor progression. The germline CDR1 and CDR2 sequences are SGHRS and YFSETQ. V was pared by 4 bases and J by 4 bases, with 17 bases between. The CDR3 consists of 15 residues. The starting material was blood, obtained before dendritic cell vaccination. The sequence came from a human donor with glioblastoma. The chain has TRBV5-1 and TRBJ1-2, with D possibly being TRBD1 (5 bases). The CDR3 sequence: CASSGGKGGPYGYTF. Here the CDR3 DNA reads TGCGCCAGCAGCGGGGGGAAGGGAGGACCCTATGGCTACACCTTC.